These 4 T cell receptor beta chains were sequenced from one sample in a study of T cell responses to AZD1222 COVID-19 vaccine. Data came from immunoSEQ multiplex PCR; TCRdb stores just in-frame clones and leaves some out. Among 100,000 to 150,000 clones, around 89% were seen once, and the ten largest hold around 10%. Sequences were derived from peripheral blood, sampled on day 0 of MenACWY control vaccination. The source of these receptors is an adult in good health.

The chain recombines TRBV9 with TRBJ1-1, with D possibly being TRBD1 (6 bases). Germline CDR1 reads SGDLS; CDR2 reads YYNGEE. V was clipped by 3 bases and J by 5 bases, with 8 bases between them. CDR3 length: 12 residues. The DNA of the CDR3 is TGTGCCAGCAGCGAGGGGGGTACTGAAGCTTTCTTT. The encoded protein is CASSEGGTEAFF.

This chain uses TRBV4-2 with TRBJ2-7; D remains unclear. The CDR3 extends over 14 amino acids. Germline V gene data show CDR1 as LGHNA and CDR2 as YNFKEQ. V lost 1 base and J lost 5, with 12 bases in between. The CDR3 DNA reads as TGTGCCAGCAGCCAAGTCGGCGGACGAAACGAGCAGTACTTC. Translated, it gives CASSQVGGRNEQYF.

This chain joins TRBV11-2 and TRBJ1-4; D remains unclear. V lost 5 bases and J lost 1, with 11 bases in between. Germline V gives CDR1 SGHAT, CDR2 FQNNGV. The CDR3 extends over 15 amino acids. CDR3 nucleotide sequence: TGTGCCAGCAGCCCCCAGTGGGGAACTAATGAAAAACTGTTTTTT. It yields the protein CASSPQWGTNEKLFF.

The CDR3 spells CASSPKYTGDEQFF. CDR3 in DNA: TGTGCCAGCAGCCCCAAGTACACCGGGGATGAGCAGTTCTTC. The rearrangement joins TRBV7-2 to TRBJ2-1; D is possibly TRBD2 (5 bases). The CDR3 is 14 amino acids. Deletions cut 5 bases from V and 8 bases from J, with 16 bases between. CDR1 SGHTA and CDR2 FQGNSA come from the germline V gene.